This entry describes one TCR beta chain. Its antigen remains unidentified. Genomic DNA belonging to each subset was distributed in equal measure over several immunoSEQ plates. Clones were sequenced by immunoSEQ multiplex PCR, and TCRdb holds only the in-frame ones, with some missing. Here the sample spans roughly 2.2 million clones, 90% to 95% being singletons. This specimen comes from a study of shared clonotypes between healthy human individuals. Study results and limitations: Non-shared clonotypes showed lower generation probabilities than clonotypes common to all four donors. The study generally estimated greater richness for naive than memory subsets.

CDR1 is SGHNT, CDR2 YYREEE, per germline (reference sequence). CDR3 length: 12 residues. Trimming pared 6 bases from V and 5 bases from J, leaving 10 bases between. From CD4+ cells came CD45RA+ naive and CD45RA-negative memory subsets. The source material was naive CD4+ T cells from PBMCs. As to subset: CD45RA+ positively selected. The chain combines TRBV5-4 with TRBJ2-3; D gene uncertain. The TCR was taken from a man between 18 and 35 years old in good health. Some clones in this sample may be carry-over from other donors' samples. The CDR3 loop reads CASTDQVDTQYF. The CDR3, as DNA: TGTGCCAGCACCGACCAGGTAGATACGCAGTATTTT.